This record concerns one T cell receptor (beta chain) sequence. The antigen is undetermined. V lost 0 bases, J lost 4 bases, and 3 bases stayed unmatched. This CDR3 spans 15 amino acids. Germline V lookup: CDR1 SGDLS, CDR2 YYNGEE. This sample is part of a study of cytomegalovirus exposure and HLA in healthy donors. Study-level results: Reportedly, diagnosis of cytomegalovirus status by the classifier showed high specificity and sensitivity. The study flagged about 150 TCR beta chains as cytomegalovirus-associated.

The donors were part of the validation cohort, which consisted of roughly 120 subjects and was separate from the first cohort of 666 subjects. The protocol was immunoSEQ multiplex PCR, while the TCRdb copy is restricted to in-frame clones and leaves out a portion. The data hold 200,000 or so clones, with roughly 84% observed a single time. Material: PBMCs. The source is a man between 18 and 35 years old in good health and CMV-seropositive. The chain is built from TRBV9 and TRBJ2-2; 7 bases fit TRBD1. The CDR3 loop reads CASSVVGGGTGELFF. The CDR3, as DNA: TGTGCCAGCAGCGTAGTAGGGGGCGGCACCGGGGAGCTGTTTTTT.